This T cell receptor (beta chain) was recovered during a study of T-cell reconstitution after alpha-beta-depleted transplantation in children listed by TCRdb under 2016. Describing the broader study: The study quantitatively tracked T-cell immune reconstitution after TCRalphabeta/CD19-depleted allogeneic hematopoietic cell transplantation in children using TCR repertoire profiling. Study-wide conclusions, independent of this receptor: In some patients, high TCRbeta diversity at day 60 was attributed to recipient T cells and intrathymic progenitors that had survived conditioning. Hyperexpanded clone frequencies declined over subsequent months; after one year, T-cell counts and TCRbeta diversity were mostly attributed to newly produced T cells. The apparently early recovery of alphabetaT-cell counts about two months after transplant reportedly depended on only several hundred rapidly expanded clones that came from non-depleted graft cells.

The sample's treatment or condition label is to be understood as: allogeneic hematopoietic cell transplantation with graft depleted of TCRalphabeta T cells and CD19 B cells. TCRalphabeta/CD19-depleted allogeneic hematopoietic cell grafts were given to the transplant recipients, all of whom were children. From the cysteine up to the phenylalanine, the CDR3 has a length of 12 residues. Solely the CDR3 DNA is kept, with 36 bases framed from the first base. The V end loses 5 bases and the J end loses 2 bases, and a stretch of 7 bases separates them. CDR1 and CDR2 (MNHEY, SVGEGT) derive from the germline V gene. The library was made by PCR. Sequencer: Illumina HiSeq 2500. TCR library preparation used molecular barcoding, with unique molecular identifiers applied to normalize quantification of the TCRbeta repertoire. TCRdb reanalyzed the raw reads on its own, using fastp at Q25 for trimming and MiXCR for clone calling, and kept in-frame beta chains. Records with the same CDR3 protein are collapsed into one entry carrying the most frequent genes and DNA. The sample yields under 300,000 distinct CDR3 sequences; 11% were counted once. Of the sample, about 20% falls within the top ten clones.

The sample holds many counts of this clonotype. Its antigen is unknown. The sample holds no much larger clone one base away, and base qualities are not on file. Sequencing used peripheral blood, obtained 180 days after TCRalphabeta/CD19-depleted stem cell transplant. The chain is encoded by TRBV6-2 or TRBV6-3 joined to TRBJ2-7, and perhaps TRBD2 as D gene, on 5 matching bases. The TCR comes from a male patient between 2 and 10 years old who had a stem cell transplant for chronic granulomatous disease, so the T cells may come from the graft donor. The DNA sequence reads TGTGCCAGCAGTGTGCGGGCCTACGAGCAGTACTTC. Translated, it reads CASSVRAYEQYF.